The present entry profiles one T cell receptor beta chain with its context. Its antigen is as yet unknown. The data were obtained in a study of response to subunit inactivated influenza vaccine. General observations from the study: Authors suggested few new T cells are recruited by each seasonal influenza vaccination.

Germline V CDR1 and CDR2: MNHEY, SVGEGT. The germline V and J ends were trimmed by 0 bases and 3 bases, with 12 bases remaining between them. The CDR3 extends over 17 amino acids. TCRdb analysed the RT-PCR reads with MiXCR anew, one entry per CDR3 protein. The table has fewer than 700,000 distinct CDR3 sequences, roughly 13% seen once; the top ten hold around 12%. Sample: PBMCs from blood, taken about 6 weeks after vaccination. The genes are TRBV6-2 or TRBV6-3 and TRBJ2-6; D is possibly TRBD2 (6 bases). The TCR originated in a man aged 45-65 years who received an inactivated influenza vaccine. The CDR3 reads CASSYSNTDYGANVLTF. Here the CDR3 DNA reads TGTGCCAGCAGTTACTCGAACACGGACTATGGGGCCAACGTCCTGACTTTC.